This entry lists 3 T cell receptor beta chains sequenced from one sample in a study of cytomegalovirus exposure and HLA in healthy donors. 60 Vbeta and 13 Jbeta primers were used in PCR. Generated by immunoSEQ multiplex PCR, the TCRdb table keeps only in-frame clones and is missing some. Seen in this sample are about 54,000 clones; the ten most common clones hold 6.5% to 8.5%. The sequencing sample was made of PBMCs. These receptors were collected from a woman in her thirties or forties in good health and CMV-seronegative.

As DNA, the CDR3 is TGCGCCAGCAGCCAAGATCTGGACAGGCTGAACACTGAAGCTTTCTTT. As protein: CASSQDLDRLNTEAFF. The chain links TRBV4-3 to TRBJ1-1; 7 nucleotides align to TRBD1. The CDR3 extends over 16 amino acids. Looked up from germline, CDR1 is LGHNA and CDR2 is YSLEER. The ends lost 0 bases at V and 0 bases at J; junction bases unmatched: 4.

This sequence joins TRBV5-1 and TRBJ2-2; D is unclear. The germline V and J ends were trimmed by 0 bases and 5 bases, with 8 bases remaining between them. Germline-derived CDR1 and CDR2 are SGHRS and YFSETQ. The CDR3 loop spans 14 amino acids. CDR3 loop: CASSLDTVTGELFF. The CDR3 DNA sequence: TGCGCCAGCAGCTTGGATACGGTGACCGGGGAGCTGTTTTTT.

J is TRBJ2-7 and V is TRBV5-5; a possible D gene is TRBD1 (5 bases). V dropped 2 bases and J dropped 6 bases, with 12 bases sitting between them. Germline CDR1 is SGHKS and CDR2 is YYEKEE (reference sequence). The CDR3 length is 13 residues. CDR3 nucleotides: TGTGCCAGCAGCTTTAGACAGCTCTCCGAGCAGTACTTC. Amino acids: CASSFRQLSEQYF.